This TCR beta chain was identified in a study of blood T cell repertoires in COVID-19. Study-wide context: Samples representing acute and convalescent COVID-19 were sourced from the United States, Italy and Spain. Sources were T cells, B-cell-depleted T cells, or PBMCs; the material itself was cDNA or gDNA.

The CDR3 contains 15 residues. The J segment lost 3 bases and the V segment lost 2 bases, leaving 4 bases of the junction unmatched. Germline V CDR1 and CDR2: MNHEY, SMNVEV (reference sequence). How the authors handled the data: From reference gene primer amplification, estimates of nucleated cell counts were derived. The method was immunoSEQ multiplex PCR; TCRdb's version includes in-frame clones alone and lacks a portion of them. V, J and clone size are those of that table, while D and trimming were read from the DNA. The sample lists 90,000 to 100,000 clones; around 76% were seen once. V gene TRBV27 combines with J gene TRBJ2-7; 10 nucleotides agree with TRBD1. The sequencing input was peripheral blood. This clonotype was obtained from a man of 80 years or more with acute or convalescent COVID-19. The CDR3 here is CASSLTGTGVYEQYF. CDR3 nucleotide sequence: TGTGCCAGCAGTTTAACCGGGACAGGGGTCTACGAGCAGTACTTC.